The 20 T cell receptor beta chains in this list originate from one sample, sequenced in a study of blood T cells in healthy people across ages (dated by TCRdb to the mid-2010s). The library came from 5' RACE. Sequencing relied on an Illumina HiSeq 2500. A second PCR of about 6 to 11 cycles was performed with a sample-barcoded 5' primer and a J-beta primer mix. TCRdb reran the public reads through fastp at Q25 and MiXCR, keeping productive beta chains. Every distinct CDR3 protein forms one entry, paired with its most common genes and DNA. The sample table records about 1.7 million distinct CDR3 sequences; 28% of these occur just once. Of the sample, 7.7% falls within the top ten clones. The sequencing input was blood. These receptors came from a woman in her twenties or thirties in good health.

The CDR3 nucleotides read TGTGCCAGCAGCGTCCGGTGGGGCATGAACACTGAAGCTTTCTTT. This encodes CASSVRWGMNTEAFF. This chain links TRBV7-2 with TRBJ1-1, with D perhaps matching TRBD1 (5 bases). V shed 5 bases and J shed 0 bases, with 13 bases lying between them. The CDR3 is 15 amino acids. In germline, CDR1 is SGHTA, CDR2 FQGNSA.

This clonotype was found a few times. The rearrangement links TRBV7-9 to TRBJ1-2; possibly TRBD1 for D (5 bases). V was shortened by 5 bases and J by 4 bases, with 14 bases between the two germline ends. CDR1 and CDR2 (germline): SEHNR, FQNEAQ (reference sequence). The CDR3 contains 14 residues. The CDR3: CASSLGTEFYGYTF. The CDR3 DNA reads TGTGCCAGCAGCCTCGGGACGGAATTCTATGGCTACACCTTC.

The table lists this clonotype with a few counts. The rearrangement joins TRBV6-1 to TRBJ1-2; D unclear. V lost 2 bases and J lost 6, with 7 bases in between. The CDR3 extends over 12 amino acids. The germline CDR1 and CDR2 sequences are MNHNS and SASEGT. CDR3 sequence: CASSERWDGYTF. In DNA, the CDR3 is TGTGCCAGCAGTGAAAGATGGGATGGCTACACCTTC.

The chain has TRBV5-1 and TRBJ2-5; TRBD1 is a possible D gene (6 bases). The CDR3 is made up of 15 amino acids. Between the trimmed V and J ends, which lost 9 bases and 5 bases, there was a span of 23 bases. The germline gives CDR1 SGHRS, CDR2 YFSETQ. The CDR3 DNA follows: TGCGCCACCAGAGGGGGTCGAGGGCCGGGCGAGACCCAGTACTTC. It encodes CATRGGRGPGETQYF.

The CDR3 DNA follows: TGCGCCAGCAGCCAAGCTGGGACACCGTATAGCAATCAGCCCCAGCATTTT. Amino acid sequence: CASSQAGTPYSNQPQHF. The V gene is TRBV4-1, the J gene TRBJ1-5; the D gene is possibly TRBD1 (6 bases). The ends were cut back, 1 base at V and 0 bases at J, with 13 bases in the middle. CDR1 MGHRA and CDR2 YSYEKL come from the germline V gene. The CDR3 is made up of 17 amino acids.

As concerns this clonotype: An end of the junction does not agree with germline; a read error may underlie this. This sequence joins TRBV6-2 or TRBV6-3 and TRBJ2-4; D remains unclear. CDR1 and CDR2 (germline): MNHEY, SVGEGT. CDR3 size: 17 residues. The CDR3 protein is CAGSYSIAPSHVDIQYF. DNA of the CDR3: TGTGCCGGCAGTTACTCAATAGCCCCCAGCCACGTGGACATTCAGTACTTC.

This clonotype was detected a few times. The chain couples TRBV28 to TRBJ2-7; D remains unclear. CDR1 MDHEN and CDR2 SYDVKM come from the germline V gene. The CDR3 totals 15 residues. With 4 bases removed from V and 1 base from J, the gap between germline ends came to 14 bases. The CDR3, as DNA: TGTGCCAGCAGTTCGCCGAGGACGGCTTCCTACGAGCAGTACTTC. Protein product: CASSSPRTASYEQYF.

This rearrangement joins TRBV14 to TRBJ2-3; no reliable D call. Germline assignment: CDR1 SGHDN and CDR2 FVKESK. There are 13 residues in the CDR3. The ends were cut back, 5 bases at V and 4 bases at J, with 10 bases in the middle. The CDR3 DNA reads TGTGCCAGCAGCAATGTTTCCCCAGATACGCAGTATTTT. This codes for CASSNVSPDTQYF. The full variable domain, rest sourced from reference TRBV14 and TRBJ2-3, is EAGVTQFPSHSVIEKGQTVTLRCDPISGHDNLYWYRRVMGKEIKFLLHFVKESKQDESGMPNNRFLAERTGGTYSTLKVQPAELEDSGVYFCASSNVSPDTQYFGPGTRLTVL.

This clonotype has at least ten counts. The J gene is TRBJ2-5, the V gene TRBV20-1, with D possibly being TRBD2 (6 bases). Deletions cut 6 bases from V and 5 bases from J, with 19 bases between. This CDR3 contains 14 residues. Germline V gene lookup returns CDR1 DFQATT and CDR2 SNEGSKA (reference sequence). The DNA of the CDR3 is TGCAGTGCGGAGGGACCTCCGCCCGGGGAGACCCAGTACTTC. Encoded protein: CSAEGPPPGETQYF.

This clonotype has only a few counts. The chain links TRBV20-1 to TRBJ2-7, with D uncertain. V lost 2 bases to trimming and J lost 3 bases, with 14 bases between them. The CDR3 has 14 amino acids. Germline V gene sequence: CDR1 DFQATT, CDR2 SNEGSKA (reference sequence). CDR3 in amino acids: CSARSPTVDYEQYF. The DNA for the CDR3 is TGCAGTGCTAGATCCCCTACAGTGGACTACGAGCAGTACTTC.

This clonotype was seen once. Being one base from a much bigger clone, this may be a read error. This rearrangement joins TRBV5-1 to TRBJ2-5; 12 bases are shared with TRBD2. CDR1 and CDR2 (germline): SGHRS, YFSETQ. The CDR3 totals 15 residues. Germline trimming cut 7 bases from V and 11 bases from J; bases unmatched to any gene: 15. Written as DNA, the CDR3 is TGCGCCAGCGGGCGACTAGCGGGAGAATTGGTTGAGCAGTACTTC. This translates into CASGRLAGELVEQYF.

The chain couples TRBV27 to TRBJ2-7, with 9 bases fitting TRBD2. With 6 bases clipped from V and 0 bases from J, the junction kept 15 bases outside the gene matches. The CDR3 totals 18 residues. Germline CDR1 is MNHEY and CDR2 is SMNVEV (reference sequence). CDR3 nucleotide sequence: TGTGCCAGCAGCCCATCGCTCGGGCGGGGGGGTCACTCCTACGAGCAGTACTTC. Protein: CASSPSLGRGGHSYEQYF.

Comment on this clonotype: With a much larger clone just one base away, this may be a read error. The chain is built from TRBV29-1 and TRBJ2-5; D perhaps matches TRBD1 (6 bases). The CDR3 sequence is 13 residues long. The V end lost 7 bases, the J end lost 2 bases, and 14 bases lay between the germline ends. Per the germline V gene, CDR1 is SQVTM and CDR2 is ANQGSEA. The CDR3 region is CSAQQGSQETQYF. As DNA, the CDR3 is TGCAGCGCCCAACAGGGAAGTCAAGAGACCCAGTACTTC.

Concerning this clonotype itself: Possible read error: a much larger clone is one base away. The chain carries TRBV20-1 and TRBJ2-1; TRBD2 might be the D (5 bases). Germline assignment: CDR1 DFQATT and CDR2 SNEGSKA (reference sequence). The CDR3 runs 16 residues. CDR3 sequence (DNA): TGCAGTACTAGAGATCGAGGGCCTACCTCCTACAATGAGCAGTTCTTC. Its translation: CSTRDRGPTSYNEQFF.

The rearrangement links TRBV7-2 to TRBJ2-4; no definite D call. Germline V gene sequence: CDR1 SGHTA, CDR2 FQGNSA. Trimming took off 1 base at V and 1 base at J, with 8 bases between the two ends. The length of the CDR3 is 15 residues. CDR3 bases: TGTGCCAGCAGCTTAGGGGATACGGCCAAAAACATTCAGTACTTC. Translating it yields CASSLGDTAKNIQYF.

CDR3 coding DNA: TGCAGTGCTAGGGAGGTTTTGGGCTACACCTTC. Translation gives CSAREVLGYTF. The chain employs TRBV20-1 and TRBJ1-2; D is unclear. The CDR3 loop spans 11 amino acids. Germline loops: CDR1 DFQATT, CDR2 SNEGSKA (reference sequence). V was cut by 3 bases and J by 8 bases, with 10 bases left in between.

This clonotype was counted ten times or more. The rearrangement joins TRBV6-5 to TRBJ2-1, with TRBD2 identical over 10 bases. CDR1 is MNHEY and CDR2 is SVGAGI in the germline V gene. The CDR3 spans 14 residues. Unmatched junction bases numbered 7, after V lost 5 bases and J lost 9 bases. The DNA for the CDR3 is TGTGCCAGCAGTACCAGCGGGGGGGCGGGTGAGCAGTTCTTC. As protein: CASSTSGGAGEQFF.

A note on this clonotype: One junction end disagrees with the germline gene, perhaps due to a read error. The rearrangement uses TRBV5-1 and TRBJ2-5; D remains ambiguous. The CDR3 contains 15 residues. CDR1 is SGHRS and CDR2 is YFSETQ in the germline V gene. The CDR3 sequence is CVSSLSSPSQETQYF. The DNA of the CDR3 is TGCGTCAGCAGCCTGTCGTCCCCTTCTCAAGAGACCCAGTACTTC.

V and J are TRBV18 and TRBJ1-5, with D unclear. The CDR3 sequence is 15 residues long. Germline values: CDR1 KGHSH, CDR2 LQKENI. The V end was cut by 6 bases, the J end by 5 bases, with 17 bases between. In DNA, the CDR3 is TGTGCCAGCTCTCCGGCCCGGGCGGGCGATCAGCCCCAGCATTTT. Translating gives CASSPARAGDQPQHF.

The V and J genes are TRBV7-7 and TRBJ2-5; D is possibly TRBD1 (5 bases). Germline values: CDR1 SSHAT, CDR2 FNYEAQ (reference sequence). With 4 bases removed from V and 3 bases from J, the gap between germline ends came to 9 bases. The CDR3 consists of 13 residues. This CDR3 is CASSYGHKETQYF. Written as DNA, the CDR3 is TGTGCCAGCAGCTACGGACATAAAGAGACCCAGTACTTC. Full variable domain (missing parts from reference TRBV7-7 and TRBJ2-5): GAGVSQSPRYKVTKRGQDVTLRCDPISSHATLYWYQQALGQGPEFLTYFNYEAQPDKSGLPSDRFSAERPEGSISTLTIQRTEQRDSAMYRCASSYGHKETQYFGPGTRLLVL.